These 24 T cell receptor beta chains came from one sample sequenced in a study of T cell repertoires in cytomegalovirus infection. TCRdb reprocessed the reads with MiXCR, giving one entry per CDR3 protein. The data show 650,000 to 900,000 distinct CDR3 sequences, with 25% to 35% seen just once and around 13% held by the top ten. Their antigens are not known. Here the sequenced sample was cultured CD8+ T cells from PBMCs, taken from culture after CMV antigen stimulation. The source is a human donor in good health (CMV status not recorded). Some clones in this sample may be carry-over from other donors' samples.

The chain is built from TRBV11-2 and TRBJ1-5; D remains ambiguous. CDR3 length: 13 residues. V lost 8 bases and J lost 3, with 11 bases in between. The germline V gene encodes CDR1 SGHAT and CDR2 FQNNGV. DNA of the CDR3: TGTGCCAGCGGAGACGGCCACAATCAGCCCCAGCATTTT. This sequence encodes CASGDGHNQPQHF. Full variable domain (missing parts from reference TRBV11-2 and TRBJ1-5): EAGVAQSPRYKIIEKRQSVAFWCNPISGHATLYWYQQILGQGPKLLIQFQNNGVVDDSQLPKDRFSAERLKGVDSTLKIQPAKLEDSAVYLCASGDGHNQPQHFGDGTRLSIL.

The table lists this clonotype with a few counts. The chain uses TRBV7-6 and TRBJ2-1, with D tentatively TRBD1 (7 bases). Germline lookup yields CDR1 SGHVS and CDR2 FNYEAQ. V was trimmed by 5 bases and J by 2 bases, leaving 22 bases between them. CDR3 length equals 18 residues. In DNA form, the CDR3 reads TGTGCCAGCAGCCCCACATCGGAGGGGGCCTTCACCTACAATGAGCAGTTCTTC. Translating it yields CASSPTSEGAFTYNEQFF.

The chain employs TRBV25-1 and TRBJ1-1; 9 bases are shared with TRBD1. Germline assignment: CDR1 MGHDK and CDR2 SYGVNS. The V segment lost 3 bases and the J segment 2 bases; nucleotides outside the gene matches: 4. The CDR3 loop spans 15 amino acids. The DNA of the CDR3 is TGTGCCAGCAGTGACCGACAGGGGGTTAACACTGAAGCTTTCTTT. The encoded protein is CASSDRQGVNTEAFF.

The rearrangement links TRBV5-5 to TRBJ2-7, with a tentative D call TRBD2 (6 bases). Looked up from germline, CDR1 is SGHKS and CDR2 is YYEKEE (reference sequence). V shed 4 bases and J shed 2 bases, with 25 bases lying between them. This CDR3 is built from 18 residues. CDR3 protein: CASSDLMGGFRGTYEQYF. Here the CDR3 DNA reads TGTGCCAGCAGCGATCTTATGGGGGGATTTCGAGGGACCTACGAGCAGTACTTC.

A word on this clonotype: Compared with germline, one end of the junction differs, possibly owing to a read error. The CDR3 DNA reads as TGTGCCAGCAGTGAGCCGGAGGGGGAAAACACTGAAGCTTTCTTC. Its translation is CASSEPEGENTEAFF. The genes are TRBV6-4 and TRBJ1-1, with D possibly matching TRBD1 (6 bases). CDR3 length equals 15 residues. Germline V gene lookup returns CDR1 MRHNA and CDR2 SNTAGT.

The chain carries TRBV7-3 and TRBJ1-3; no clear D. The V gene lost 2 bases and the J gene lost 0 bases, with 11 bases spanning the gap. The CDR3 runs 16 residues. Germline CDR1 and CDR2: SGHTA and FQGTGA. The chain's CDR3 is CASSLLIRTSGNTIYF. Here the CDR3 DNA reads TGTGCCAGCAGCTTATTAATCCGGACCTCTGGAAACACCATATATTTT.

This clonotype turned up a few times. The chain recombines TRBV7-2 with TRBJ1-1; weak D call: TRBD1 (5 bases). The germline CDR1 and CDR2 sequences are SGHTA and FQGNSA. V lost 3 bases and J lost 2, with 10 bases in between. The CDR3 extends over 14 amino acids. The CDR3 DNA reads as TGTGCCAGCAGCTTTCGGCGGGACAACACTGAAGCTTTCTTT. It is translated as CASSFRRDNTEAFF. The full variable domain, rest sourced from reference TRBV7-2 and TRBJ1-1, is GAGVSQSPSNKVTEKGKDVELRCDPISGHTALYWYRQSLGQGLEFLIYFQGNSAPDKSGLPSDRFSAERTGGSVSTLTIQRTQQEDSAVYLCASSFRRDNTEAFFGQGTRLTVV.

This clonotype has just a few counts. The chain joins TRBV28 to TRBJ2-3, with D unclear. V was trimmed by 7 bases and J by 0 bases, leaving 17 bases between them. Germline CDR1 and CDR2: MDHEN and SYDVKM. The CDR3 loop spans 16 amino acids. CDR3 nucleotide sequence: TGTGCCAGCACCAGAGGAAGATACACTAGCACAGATACGCAGTATTTT. Protein: CASTRGRYTSTDTQYF.

The V gene is TRBV6-1, the J gene TRBJ2-5; no clear D. CDR3 size: 16 residues. CDR1 is MNHNS, CDR2 SASEGT, per germline. The V gene lost 6 bases and the J gene lost 0 bases, with 17 bases spanning the gap. Here the CDR3 DNA reads TGTGCCAGCAGCCGCGACGGAGTGGGGTACCAAGAGACCCAGTACTTC. Protein product: CASSRDGVGYQETQYF.

This clonotype has more than one count but fewer than ten. This chain joins TRBV5-6 and TRBJ2-3; 8 bases map to TRBD1. Germline V gene lookup returns CDR1 SGHDT and CDR2 YYEEEE. This CDR3 spans 17 amino acids. V shed 2 bases, J shed 1 base, and the junction held 9 bases outside the gene matches. The chain's CDR3 is CASSFRTGHRRTDTQYF. CDR3 in DNA: TGTGCCAGCAGCTTCCGGACAGGGCACCGCCGCACAGATACGCAGTATTTT.

V is TRBV19 and J is TRBJ2-1, with a tentative D call TRBD1 (5 bases). CDR3 length: 15 residues. The germline CDR1 and CDR2 sequences are LNHDA and SQIVND (reference sequence). Trimming took 3 bases from V and 0 from J, leaving 9 bases between them. The CDR3: CASSMEGVSYNEQFF. The CDR3 DNA follows: TGTGCCAGTAGTATGGAAGGGGTCTCCTACAATGAGCAGTTCTTC.

CDR3 sequence: CATSIGTEIPSRYLTGELFF. In nucleotides, the CDR3 is TGTGCCACCAGTATCGGGACAGAGATACCGTCTAGGTATCTCACCGGGGAGCTGTTTTTT. The chain employs TRBV24-1 and TRBJ2-2; 7 bases align to TRBD1. Germline V gene lookup returns CDR1 KGHDR and CDR2 SFDVKD. The CDR3 sequence is 20 residues long. V trimming: 6 bases; J trimming: 4 bases; junction bases outside the gene matches: 22.

The chain links TRBV2 to TRBJ2-1; 8 nucleotides align to TRBD1. Germline V CDR1 and CDR2: SNHLY, FYNNEI. J was trimmed by 4 bases and V by 7 bases; bases with no gene match: 9. The CDR3 has 15 amino acids. The CDR3 loop is CASTKRQGSYNEQFF. The CDR3 bases are TGTGCCAGCACCAAAAGACAGGGGAGTTACAATGAGCAGTTCTTC.

Comment on this clonotype: A much larger clonotype is one base distant, so this may be a read error. The V gene is TRBV7-6, the J gene TRBJ2-1; 8 nucleotides line up with TRBD2. Losses at the gene ends were 6 bases for V and 5 bases for J; bases not matched to a gene: 12. This CDR3 is built from 16 residues. Germline V gene lookup returns CDR1 SGHVS and CDR2 FNYEAQ. The CDR3 region has the DNA TGTGCCAGCAGTTTGGGAGGAGGACTAGCTAACAATGAGCAGTTCTTC. It encodes CASSLGGGLANNEQFF.

This chain connects TRBV11-2 to TRBJ2-1, with D possibly matching TRBD2 (7 bases). The CDR3 extends over 15 amino acids. Germline CDR1 reads SGHAT; CDR2 reads FQNNGV. V lost 3 bases and J 4 bases, leaving 13 bases between the germline ends. The CDR3 DNA is TGTGCCAGCAGCTTCGGCGGGGGCCCATACAATGAGCAGTTCTTC. Translated: CASSFGGGPYNEQFF.

The CDR3 here is CSASPMTEENSEAFF. CDR3 nucleotides: TGCAGTGCTAGTCCAATGACGGAGGAAAACTCTGAAGCTTTCTTT. The chain joins TRBV20-1 to TRBJ1-1; D uncertain. This CDR3 region has 15 residues. V lost 3 bases and J 6 bases, leaving 20 bases between the germline ends. CDR1 and CDR2 from the germline V gene are DFQATT and SNEGSKA (reference sequence).

The J gene is TRBJ2-1, the V gene TRBV7-9, with 8 bases identical to TRBD2. V lost 3 bases and J lost 1; bases outside the gene matches: 5. Germline assignment: CDR1 SEHNR and CDR2 FQNEAQ (reference sequence). The CDR3 totals 16 residues. The CDR3 loop is CASSFKRGSSYNEQFF. The CDR3 nucleotides read TGTGCCAGCAGCTTCAAGCGGGGGAGTTCCTACAATGAGCAGTTCTTC. The whole variable domain, filled in from reference TRBV7-9 and TRBJ2-1, reads DTGVSQNPRHKITKRGQNVTFRCDPISEHNRLYWYRQTLGQGPEFLTYFQNEAQLEKSRLLSDRFSAERPKGSFSTLEIQRTEQGDSAMYLCASSFKRGSSYNEQFFGPGTRLTVL.

This chain uses TRBV15 with TRBJ1-5; 7 bases agree with TRBD1. This CDR3 contains 16 residues. V dropped 2 bases and J dropped 1; count of bases not matched to a gene: 5. CDR1 is LNHNV, CDR2 YYDKDF, per germline (reference sequence). This chain's CDR3 is CATSRPRQGSNQPQHF. The CDR3 DNA reads TGTGCCACCAGCAGACCCAGACAGGGAAGCAATCAGCCCCAGCATTTT. Complete variable domain (other parts from reference TRBV15 and TRBJ1-5): DAMVIQNPRYQVTQFGKPVTLSCSQTLNHNVMYWYQQKSSQAPKLLFHYYDKDFNNEADTPDNFQSRRPNTSFCFLDIRSPGLGDTAMYLCATSRPRQGSNQPQHFGDGTRLSIL.

The rearrangement joins TRBV6-6 to TRBJ2-7, with D perhaps TRBD2 (5 bases). The CDR3 loop spans 14 amino acids. CDR1 and CDR2 from the germline V gene are MNHNY and SVGAGI (reference sequence). Trimming took off 0 bases at V and 3 bases at J, with 9 bases between the two ends. Here the CDR3 reads CASSYSYGLYEQYV. In DNA form, the CDR3 reads TGTGCCAGCAGTTACTCTTACGGACTCTACGAGCAGTACGTC.

In its sample, this clonotype was seen a few times. V is TRBV19 and J is TRBJ1-1, with D maybe TRBD1 (5 bases). The V gene's germline CDR1 is LNHDA and CDR2 SQIVND (reference sequence). Trimming took off 4 bases at V and 1 base at J, with 13 bases between the two ends. The length of the CDR3 is 15 residues. The CDR3 coding sequence is TGTGCCAGTAGTACTCCGGGACTCTCGAACACTGAAGCTTTCTTT. This encodes CASSTPGLSNTEAFF. Full variable domain (remainder filled in from reference TRBV19 and TRBJ1-1): DGGITQSPKYLFRKEGQNVTLSCEQNLNHDAMYWYRQDPGQGLRLIYYSQIVNDFQKGDIAEGYSVSREKKESFPLTVTSAQKNPTAFYLCASSTPGLSNTEAFFGQGTRLTVV.

The V and J genes are TRBV10-3 and TRBJ1-2; 7 nucleotides agree with TRBD1. The CDR3 consists of 11 residues. Germline trimming cut 10 bases from V and 5 bases from J; bases unmatched to any gene: 4. The germline gives CDR1 ENHRY, CDR2 SYGVKD. The DNA of the CDR3 is TGTGCCACGGGACAGTCATATGGCTACACCTTC. It encodes CATGQSYGYTF.

V and J are TRBV7-6 and TRBJ2-3; the D is unclear. Germline CDR1 SGHVS, CDR2 FNYEAQ. The CDR3 contains 14 residues. Trimming removed 1 base at V and 4 bases at J, with 9 bases between. DNA of the CDR3: TGTGCCAGCAGCTTAGACTTCTCAGCAGATACGCAGTATTTT. Protein product: CASSLDFSADTQYF. Looking up the rest from reference TRBV7-6 and TRBJ2-3 gives the full variable domain: GAGVSQSPRYKVTKRGQDVALRCDPISGHVSLYWYRQALGQGPEFLTYFNYEAQQDKSGLPNDRFSAERPEGSISTLTIQRTEQRDSAMYRCASSLDFSADTQYFGPGTRLTVL.

The chain has TRBV4-1 and TRBJ2-1; 8 nucleotides line up with TRBD2. V lost 0 bases to trimming and J lost 6 bases; unmatched junction nucleotides: 7. Germline V gives CDR1 MGHRA, CDR2 YSYEKL. This CDR3 contains 16 residues. Here the CDR3 DNA reads TGCGCCAGCAGCCAAGATCGTAGCGGGGAGGTCAATGAGCAGTTCTTC. Its translation is CASSQDRSGEVNEQFF.

This rearrangement joins TRBV19 to TRBJ1-6; no firm D call. Germline assignment: CDR1 LNHDA and CDR2 SQIVND (reference sequence). The CDR3 totals 15 residues. Trimming took off 5 bases at V and 9 bases at J, with 17 bases between the two ends. The CDR3: CASSLARTAFSPLHF. The CDR3 bases are TGTGCCAGTAGTTTAGCCAGGACGGCTTTTTCACCCCTCCACTTT.